This T cell receptor (beta chain) was identified in a study of cytomegalovirus exposure and HLA in healthy donors. Use of 60 Vbeta and 13 Jbeta primers characterized the PCR. Assay used: immunoSEQ multiplex PCR; TCRdb lists only in-frame clones, some missing. The profile shows approximately 130,000 clones, approximately 77% of them singletons. This clone appeared once. Its antigen is still unknown. Study outcomes and limitations: Analysis was performed later, and it showed HLA-associated TCR beta chains to be more clonally expanded than equally common others. Per a later analysis, 18,000 or so TCR beta sequences showed association with HLA alleles at 0.05 false discovery rate.

V lost 4 bases and J lost 1, with 18 bases in between. The CDR3 loop spans 16 amino acids. CDR1 is SGHRS, CDR2 YFSETQ, per germline. The V gene is TRBV5-1, the J gene TRBJ2-7, with a tentative D call TRBD1 (6 bases). The sequence was collected from a woman aged 40 to 55 in good health and CMV-seronegative. Source material: PBMCs. The CDR3 region is CASSPAVGHISYEQYF. For the CDR3, the DNA is TGCGCCAGCAGCCCCGCCGTGGGACATATATCCTACGAGCAGTACTTC.